These 31 T cell receptor beta chains were all obtained from the same sample, sequenced in a study of blood T cell repertoires in COVID-19 (TCRdb year 2020). Library creation used the immunoSEQ multiplex PCR assay. The clones in this table, taken by TCRdb from immuneACCESS, are in-frame only. Not every clone is retained; where verified, under half of the shortfall comes from an unresolved V gene, and the cause of the rest is unknown. In all, the sample holds around 300,000 clones, and just under 90% of those were seen once. Around 3.5% of the sample comes from the top ten. The sample comprised peripheral blood. Receptors were obtained from a woman aged 35 to 49 with acute or convalescent COVID-19.

This clone showed up just a few times. The V gene is TRBV19, the J gene TRBJ2-3; 9 nucleotides align to TRBD2. V lost 5 bases, J lost 0 bases, and 6 bases stayed unmatched. The germline V gene has CDR1 LNHDA and CDR2 SQIVND (reference sequence). The CDR3 runs to 16 residues. The CDR3 sequence is CASSPSGALSTDTQYF. The CDR3 region has the DNA TGTGCCAGTAGTCCTAGCGGGGCACTTAGCACAGATACGCAGTATTTT. The variable domain in full, completed from reference TRBV19 and TRBJ2-3, reads DGGITQSPKYLFRKEGQNVTLSCEQNLNHDAMYWYRQDPGQGLRLIYYSQIVNDFQKGDIAEGYSVSREKKESFPLTVTSAQKNPTAFYLCASSPSGALSTDTQYFGPGTRLTVL.

This rearrangement joins TRBV24-1 to TRBJ2-3, with D possibly TRBD2 on 6 matching bases. This CDR3 spans 15 amino acids. Per germline, CDR1 KGHDR and CDR2 SFDVKD. The V end lost 8 bases, the J end lost 0 bases, and 14 bases lay between the germline ends. CDR3 coding DNA: TGTGCCACCACCGGCGGCGGGGCTAGCACAGATACGCAGTATTTT. It codes for CATTGGGASTDTQYF.

V and J are TRBV24-1 and TRBJ2-1; 7 positions agree with TRBD2. J lost 4 bases, V lost 4 bases, and 9 bases had no gene match. This CDR3 is built from 16 residues. CDR1 and CDR2 from the germline V gene are KGHDR and SFDVKD. The CDR3 protein is CATSDLSGTTYNEQFF. In DNA form, the CDR3 reads TGTGCCACCAGTGACTTATCCGGGACTACTTACAATGAGCAGTTCTTC.

The chain links TRBV10-1 to TRBJ2-7; 8 nucleotides agree with TRBD1. The CDR3 extends over 14 amino acids. V gave up 8 bases and J gave up 6 bases; unmatched junction bases: 12. Looked up from germline, CDR1 is WNHNN and CDR2 is SYGVQD (reference sequence). In nucleotides, the CDR3 is TGCGCCAGCGGTCGGGACACAGGGGGTTCCGAGCAGTACGTC. It is translated as CASGRDTGGSEQYV.

The chain is built from TRBV10-1 and TRBJ1-3, with D possibly being TRBD1 (5 bases). The germline V and J ends were trimmed by 9 bases and 4 bases, with 16 bases remaining between them. The CDR3 loop spans 14 amino acids. The V gene's germline CDR1 is WNHNN and CDR2 SYGVQD (reference sequence). DNA for the CDR3: TGCGCCAGTGAAGACAGCTCATCAGGAAACACCATATATTTT. This translates into CASEDSSSGNTIYF.

The chain recombines TRBV6-5 with TRBJ1-1; 7 nucleotides agree with TRBD1. Germline CDR1 is MNHEY and CDR2 is SVGAGI. This CDR3 is 13 amino acids long. V lost 7 bases to trimming and J lost 6 bases; unmatched junction nucleotides: 8. This CDR3 is CASTIQGISEAFF. In nucleotides, the CDR3 is TGTGCCAGCACAATACAGGGGATATCTGAAGCTTTCTTT.

The rearrangement uses TRBV6-6 and TRBJ1-5; 9 bases map to TRBD1. This CDR3 comprises 15 residues. Germline V lookup: CDR1 MNHNY, CDR2 SVGAGI (reference sequence). V lost 6 bases and J lost 5; bases outside the gene matches: 8. CDR3 in amino acids: CASRTQGAQDQPQHF. In nucleotides, the CDR3 is TGTGCCAGCAGAACACAGGGGGCGCAAGATCAGCCCCAGCATTTT.

The chain is built from TRBV29-1 and TRBJ1-5; D remains ambiguous. The CDR3 runs to 12 residues. V was clipped by 7 bases and J by 3 bases, with 10 bases between them. The germline gives CDR1 SQVTM, CDR2 ANQGSEA. The CDR3 nucleotides are TGCAGCGCTCGGGATTTCAATCAGCCCCAGCATTTT. Amino acid sequence: CSARDFNQPQHF.

This sequence joins TRBV12-3 or TRBV12-4 and TRBJ1-1, with D unclear. This CDR3 spans 12 amino acids. Trimming shortened V by 5 bases and J by 7 bases, and 11 bases separated the two germline ends. The CDR3 sequence: CASSPARDEAFF. Written as DNA, the CDR3 is TGTGCCAGCAGTCCCGCGCGAGATGAAGCTTTCTTT.

This clone was seen a handful of times. The chain joins TRBV27 to TRBJ1-1; possible D gene TRBD1, 6 bases. Trimming stripped 2 bases from V and 4 bases from J, with 14 bases between. Per germline, CDR1 MNHEY and CDR2 SMNVEV (reference sequence). The CDR3 runs to 15 residues. CDR3 protein: CASSLVQGVGTEAFF. Written as DNA, the CDR3 is TGTGCCAGCAGTTTAGTACAGGGAGTTGGCACTGAAGCTTTCTTT.

Worth noting for this clone: Other nucleotide sequences from this sample produce the same CDR3. The gene calls are TRBV2 and TRBJ1-4; unclear D gene. V was shortened by 1 base and J by 0 bases, with 6 bases between the two germline ends. In germline, CDR1 is SNHLY, CDR2 FYNNEI. There are 15 residues in the CDR3. CDR3 DNA sequence: TGTGCCAGCAGTGAAGGTTATGCAACTAATGAAAAACTGTTTTTT. Its translation: CASSEGYATNEKLFF.

V usage is TRBV19 and J usage is TRBJ2-6, with 9 bases identical to TRBD1. Germline assignment: CDR1 LNHDA and CDR2 SQIVND (reference sequence). This CDR3 is built from 21 residues. V was clipped by 3 bases and J by 0 bases; unmatched bases: 15. CDR3 bases: TGTGCCAGTAGTATCCTTAACGATCTCCGGGACAGGGTCTCTGGGGCCAACGTCCTGACTTTC. This translates into CASSILNDLRDRVSGANVLTF.

The J gene is TRBJ1-6, the V gene TRBV2, with 9 bases identical to TRBD1. The CDR3 runs 14 residues. CDR1 is SNHLY and CDR2 is FYNNEI in the germline V gene. Trimming took 7 bases from V and 14 from J; bases not matched to a gene: 12. The CDR3 DNA reads as TGTGCCAGCAAGACGGGACAGGGTATTGGGGCCCTCCACTTT. Translating it yields CASKTGQGIGALHF. Filled out from reference TRBV2 and TRBJ1-6, the complete variable domain reads EPEVTQTPSHQVTQMGQEVILRCVPISNHLYFYWYRQILGQKVEFLVSFYNNEISEKSEIFDDQFSVERPDGSNFTLKIRSTKLEDSAMYFCASKTGQGIGALHFGNGTRLTVT.

The chain links TRBV5-6 to TRBJ1-3, with 7 bases that match TRBD1. The CDR3 is 15 amino acids. Germline V gene lookup returns CDR1 SGHDT and CDR2 YYEEEE. After removal of 3 bases from V and 4 bases from J, the junction contained 7 bases not matched to a gene. The CDR3 here is CASSSLTGSGNTIYF. The CDR3 DNA reads TGTGCCAGCAGCTCGCTGACAGGGTCAGGAAACACCATATATTTT.

In DNA form, the CDR3 reads TGTGCCAGTAGTATCCCTCCGAGACCTCGCCTCGGACAGGGGGAGTACGAGCAGTACGTC. Translation gives CASSIPPRPRLGQGEYEQYV. The rearrangement links TRBV19 to TRBJ2-7; 10 bases fit TRBD1. Germline CDR1 LNHDA, CDR2 SQIVND (reference sequence). The CDR3 contains 20 residues. Trimming removed 3 bases from V and 4 bases from J; junction bases left unmatched: 21.

This sequence joins TRBV4-2 and TRBJ2-3; tentatively, D is TRBD2 (6 bases). Germline V CDR1 and CDR2: LGHNA, YNFKEQ. Deletions cut 4 bases from V and 5 bases from J, with 10 bases between. This CDR3 has 13 amino acids. The CDR3 sequence: CASSRAGQDTQYF. DNA of the CDR3: TGTGCCAGCAGCCGGGCGGGGCAAGATACGCAGTATTTT.

This chain uses TRBV2 with TRBJ1-1; D is unclear. This CDR3 is built from 16 residues. Germline CDR1 reads SNHLY; CDR2 reads FYNNEI. The ends were cut back, 4 bases at V and 1 base at J, with 16 bases in the middle. For the CDR3, the DNA is TGTGCCAGCAGTGGTCTGTCGGGGTTTGGGAACACTGAAGCTTTCTTT. This sequence encodes CASSGLSGFGNTEAFF.

The chain employs TRBV2 and TRBJ1-2; 10 bases match TRBD1. V trimming: 3 bases; J trimming: 6 bases; junction bases outside the gene matches: 10. The CDR3 is 16 residues long. The V gene's germline CDR1 is SNHLY and CDR2 FYNNEI. The CDR3 region is CASSEWTGGSPDGYTF. The DNA of the CDR3 is TGTGCCAGCAGTGAGTGGACAGGGGGGTCCCCCGATGGCTACACCTTC.

This chain connects TRBV12-5 to TRBJ1-4; 8 bases line up with TRBD1. The V gene end was trimmed by 6 bases and the J gene end by 13 bases; junction bases not matched to a gene: 7. The CDR3 runs to 12 residues. Looked up from germline, CDR1 is LGHNT and CDR2 is FRNRAP. The CDR3 nucleotides are TGTGCTAGTGGCCATGACAGGGGACTACTGTTTTTT. Translation gives CASGHDRGLLFF.

This chain links TRBV30 with TRBJ2-2; TRBD1 aligns across 7 bases. Germline V gives CDR1 GTSNPN, CDR2 SVGIG (reference sequence). The CDR3 loop spans 15 amino acids. V trimming: 2 bases; J trimming: 7 bases; junction bases outside the gene matches: 10. CDR3 in amino acids: CAWSPMTGIGGELFF. The CDR3, as DNA: TGTGCCTGGAGTCCGATGACAGGGATCGGCGGGGAGCTGTTTTTT.

The chain employs TRBV5-5 and TRBJ1-4; 9 bases match TRBD1. The CDR3 runs to 14 residues. Trimming removed 3 bases from V and 8 bases from J; junction bases left unmatched: 5. CDR1 is SGHKS and CDR2 is YYEKEE in the germline V gene (reference sequence). CDR3 residues: CASSSGGTGEKLFF. In nucleotides, the CDR3 is TGTGCCAGCAGCTCGGGGGGGACAGGGGAAAAACTGTTTTTT.

V and J are TRBV5-6 and TRBJ1-2; D is possibly TRBD1 (6 bases). This CDR3 is 14 amino acids long. Germline V CDR1 and CDR2: SGHDT, YYEEEE. V was shortened by 1 base and J by 5 bases, with 12 bases between the two germline ends. The CDR3 region is CASSLMGQGYGYTF. The CDR3 DNA is TGTGCCAGCAGCTTGATGGGTCAGGGGTATGGCTACACCTTC.

The chain uses TRBV5-1 and TRBJ1-2, with 7 bases identical to TRBD1. Germline V CDR1 and CDR2: SGHRS, YFSETQ. The CDR3 covers 13 residues. Trimming took 3 bases from V and 8 from J; bases not matched to a gene: 7. Here the CDR3 reads CASSSGQATGYTF. DNA for the CDR3: TGCGCCAGCAGCTCAGGACAGGCGACGGGCTACACCTTC.

Only a few counts were recorded for this clone. J is TRBJ1-2 and V is TRBV7-2; TRBD1 might be the D (6 bases). The CDR3 is 16 amino acids. V was pared by 3 bases and J by 4 bases, with 18 bases between. Germline V gene sequence: CDR1 SGHTA, CDR2 FQGNSA. Here the CDR3 reads CASSFIQQGHRYGYTF. The CDR3 DNA follows: TGTGCCAGCAGCTTCATCCAGCAGGGGCATCGCTATGGCTACACCTTC. The whole variable domain, filled in from reference TRBV7-2 and TRBJ1-2, reads GAGVSQSPSNKVTEKGKDVELRCDPISGHTALYWYRQSLGQGLEFLIYFQGNSAPDKSGLPSDRFSAERTGGSVSTLTIQRTQQEDSAVYLCASSFIQQGHRYGYTFGSGTRLTVV.

The sample holds one count of this clone. The chain combines TRBV19 with TRBJ1-4, with a weak D call TRBD1 (5 bases). The germline V gene has CDR1 LNHDA and CDR2 SQIVND (reference sequence). V was cut by 5 bases and J by 3 bases, with 13 bases left in between. This CDR3 is built from 15 residues. The CDR3 coding sequence is TGTGCCAGTAGTTGGGGGGACTCCTCTAATGAAAAACTGTTTTTT. Residues: CASSWGDSSNEKLFF. Full variable domain (missing parts from reference TRBV19 and TRBJ1-4): DGGITQSPKYLFRKEGQNVTLSCEQNLNHDAMYWYRQDPGQGLRLIYYSQIVNDFQKGDIAEGYSVSREKKESFPLTVTSAQKNPTAFYLCASSWGDSSNEKLFFGSGTQLSVL.

The chain has TRBV2 and TRBJ1-1; TRBD1 aligns across 7 bases. Germline V lookup: CDR1 SNHLY, CDR2 FYNNEI. After removal of 8 bases from V and 2 bases from J, the junction contained 8 bases not matched to a gene. This CDR3 is 14 amino acids long. The CDR3 DNA follows: TGTGCCAGCGGTCGGGACAGCCATAACACTGAAGCTTTCTTT. Residues: CASGRDSHNTEAFF.

This clone was seen just once. This chain links TRBV4-2 with TRBJ2-1; 7 bases align to TRBD1. V shed 0 bases and J 6 bases; nucleotides not matched to a gene: 5. The CDR3 consists of 15 residues. CDR1 and CDR2 (germline): LGHNA, YNFKEQ. CDR3 nucleotide sequence: TGTGCCAGCAGCCAAGATAATACAGGGGCCAATGAGCAGTTCTTC. It codes for CASSQDNTGANEQFF.

The chain joins TRBV19 to TRBJ2-5; D is ambiguous. V lost 3 bases and J 5 bases, leaving 7 bases between the germline ends. The CDR3 has 12 amino acids. Germline values: CDR1 LNHDA, CDR2 SQIVND (reference sequence). CDR3 sequence: CASSIRSETQYF. Here the CDR3 DNA reads TGTGCCAGTAGTATTCGTAGCGAGACCCAGTACTTC.

The chain employs TRBV5-1 and TRBJ1-1; D is unresolved. The germline V gene has CDR1 SGHRS and CDR2 YFSETQ. The CDR3 totals 14 residues. V lost 3 bases and J 0 bases, leaving 9 bases between the germline ends. CDR3 nucleotides: TGCGCCAGCAGCTCCTTTGCGGTGAACACTGAAGCTTTCTTT. Its translation is CASSSFAVNTEAFF. Together with reference TRBV5-1 and TRBJ1-1, the CDR3 gives the full variable domain: KAGVTQTPRYLIKTRGQQVTLSCSPISGHRSVSWYQQTPGQGLQFLFEYFSETQRNKGNFPGRFSGRQFSNSRSEMNVSTLELGDSALYLCASSSFAVNTEAFFGQGTRLTVV.

The rearrangement joins TRBV5-5 to TRBJ2-7; perhaps TRBD2 as D (5 bases). The V and J ends lost 3 bases and 2 bases respectively, with 15 bases between them. Germline CDR1 reads SGHKS; CDR2 reads YYEKEE (reference sequence). The CDR3 sequence is 15 residues long. In DNA, the CDR3 is TGTGCCAGCAGCTCCCCTCTCCGGGGTACCTACGAGCAGTACGTC. It translates to CASSSPLRGTYEQYV.

The gene calls are TRBV13 and TRBJ1-1; a possible D gene is TRBD1 (6 bases). The CDR3 covers 13 residues. Per the germline V gene, CDR1 is PRHDT and CDR2 is FYEKMQ (reference sequence). The V gene lost 9 bases and the J gene lost 2 bases, with 13 bases spanning the gap. In DNA, the CDR3 is TGTGCCAGTCGGACAGCTAGTAACACTGAAGCTTTCTTT. Its protein is CASRTASNTEAFF. Complete variable domain (other parts from reference TRBV13 and TRBJ1-1): AAGVIQSPRHLIKEKRETATLKCYPIPRHDTVYWYQQGPGQDPQFLISFYEKMQSDKGSIPDRFSAQQFSDYHSELNMSSLELGDSALYFCASRTASNTEAFFGQGTRLTVV.